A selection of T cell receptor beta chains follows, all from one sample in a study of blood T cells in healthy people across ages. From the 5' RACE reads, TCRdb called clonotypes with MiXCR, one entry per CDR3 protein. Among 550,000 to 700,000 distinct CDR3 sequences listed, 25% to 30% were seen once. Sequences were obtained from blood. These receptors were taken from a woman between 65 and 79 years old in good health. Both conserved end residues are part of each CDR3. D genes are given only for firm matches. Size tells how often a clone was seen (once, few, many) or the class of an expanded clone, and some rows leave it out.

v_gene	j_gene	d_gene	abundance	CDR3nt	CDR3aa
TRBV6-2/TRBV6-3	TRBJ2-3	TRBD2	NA	TGTGCCAGCCGAGTAGCGGGGAGCACAGATACGCAGTATTTT	CASRVAGSTDTQYF
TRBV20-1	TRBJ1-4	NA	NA	TGCAGTGCCCCCAGTAAGATTAATGAAAAACTGTTTTTT	CSAPSKINEKLFF
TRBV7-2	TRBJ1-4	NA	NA	TGTGCCAGCAGCGCGAAGCAGGGAAGGGAAAAACTGTTTTTT	CASSAKQGREKLFF
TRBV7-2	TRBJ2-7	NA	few	TGTGCCAGCAGCTTAGGCCAGGACCCTTACGAGCAGTACTTC	CASSLGQDPYEQYF
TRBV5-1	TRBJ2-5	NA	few	TGCGCCAGCCGACAGTACCAAGAGACCCAGTACTTC	CASRQYQETQYF
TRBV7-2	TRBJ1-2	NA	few	TGTGCCAGCAGCCCCCAAAGGGGTTCTACGTATGGCTACACCTTC	CASSPQRGSTYGYTF
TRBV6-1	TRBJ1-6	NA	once	TGTGCCAGCAGCCGGGGGGATAGTGTCTCCTATAATTCACCCCTCCACTTT	CASSRGDSVSYNSPLHF
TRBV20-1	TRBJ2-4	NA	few	TGCAGTGCTTGGGAGGTCGCCAAAAACATTCAGTACTTC	CSAWEVAKNIQYF
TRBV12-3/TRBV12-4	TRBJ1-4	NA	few	TGTGCCAGCAGTACGAACACAGAGGGGGGTTACGGTGAAAAACTGTTTTTT	CASSTNTEGGYGEKLFF
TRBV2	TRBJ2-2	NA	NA	TGTGCCAGCAAAGTAGGCCAAATGAACACCGGGGAGCTGTTTTTT	CASKVGQMNTGELFF
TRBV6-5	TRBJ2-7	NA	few	TGTGCCAGCAGTTACTCGATCTCCTACGAGCAGTACTTC	CASSYSISYEQYF
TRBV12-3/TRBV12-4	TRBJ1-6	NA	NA	TGTGCCAGCAGTTTTGGGGGGGCTGTTAATTCACCCCTCCACTTT	CASSFGGAVNSPLHF
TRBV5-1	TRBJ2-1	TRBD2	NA	TGCGCCAGCAGCTTGGACCCCGGGGGGGGTAATGAGCAGTTCTTC	CASSLDPGGGNEQFF
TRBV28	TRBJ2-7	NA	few	TGTGCCAGCAGCTCGGGCCTAGACTACGAGCAGTACTTC	CASSSGLDYEQYF
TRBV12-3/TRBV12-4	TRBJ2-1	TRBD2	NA	TGTGCCAGCAGTTTTCGGCTAGCGGGAGCGAATGAGCAGTTCTTC	CASSFRLAGANEQFF
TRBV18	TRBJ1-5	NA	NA	TGTGCCAGCTCACCACCGGGGAATCAGCCCCAGCATTTT	CASSPPGNQPQHF
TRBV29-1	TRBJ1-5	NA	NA	TGCAGTGTTGCAGACGATGGCAATCAGCCCCAGCATTTT	CSVADDGNQPQHF
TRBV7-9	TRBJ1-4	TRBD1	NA	TGTGCCAGCAGCTCCACAGGGGATAGGGAAAAACTGTTTTTT	CASSSTGDREKLFF
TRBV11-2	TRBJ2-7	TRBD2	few	TGTGCCAGCAGCCCGGCGGGGGGTACCATGAACGAGCAGTACTTC	CASSPAGGTMNEQYF
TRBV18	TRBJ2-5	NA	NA	TGTGCCAGCTCCCGGGGGGCCCCGCAAGAGACCCAGTACTTC	CASSRGAPQETQYF
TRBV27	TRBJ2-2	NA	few	TGTGCCAGCAAGAGGGGGGGTATCGGGGAGCTGTTTTTT	CASKRGGIGELFF
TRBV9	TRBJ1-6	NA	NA	TGTGCCAGCAGCGTAGACCGCGTTCCGCCCCTCCACTTT	CASSVDRVPPLHF
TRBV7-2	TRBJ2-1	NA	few	TGTGCCAGCAGTACAGGGACTTCCTACAATGAGCAGTTCTTC	CASSTGTSYNEQFF
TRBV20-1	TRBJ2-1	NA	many	TGCAGTGCTTTGGGCGGGGCGTCCTACAATGAGCAGTTCTTC	CSALGGASYNEQFF
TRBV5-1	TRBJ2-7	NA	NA	TGCGCCAGCAGCTTGTTCGGCAGTTCGAGCTCCTACGAGCAGTACTTC	CASSLFGSSSSYEQYF
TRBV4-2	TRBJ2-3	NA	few	TGTGCCAGCAGCCCGTCTCCTAGCACAGATACGCAGTATTTT	CASSPSPSTDTQYF
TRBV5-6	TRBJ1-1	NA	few	TGTGCCGGCAGCTTGAACGGGAACACTGAAGCTTTCTTT	CAGSLNGNTEAFF
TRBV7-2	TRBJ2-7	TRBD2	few	TGTGCCAGCAGCTTAGCATTCTCCTCTCTAGCGGGGGGCCCCAGCTCCTACGAGCAGTACTTC	CASSLAFSSLAGGPSSYEQYF
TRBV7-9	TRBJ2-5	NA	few	TGTGCCAGCAGCTTAAGTCAACGGGGGCCACAAGAGACCCAGTACTTC	CASSLSQRGPQETQYF
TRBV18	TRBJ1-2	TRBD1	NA	TGTGCCAGCTCACCCGGGACAGGGACTATCGGCTACACCTTC	CASSPGTGTIGYTF
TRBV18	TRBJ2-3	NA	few	TGTGCCAGCTCACAACAGCAGGGAACTAGCACAGATACGCAGTATTTT	CASSQQQGTSTDTQYF
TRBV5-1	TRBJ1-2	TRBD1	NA	TGCGCCAGCAGCCCCACAGGGGCGAGCTATGGCTACACCTTC	CASSPTGASYGYTF
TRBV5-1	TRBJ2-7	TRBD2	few	TGCGCCAGCAGCGGGCTCGCGGGACTACCAAGCGAGCAGTACTTC	CASSGLAGLPSEQYF
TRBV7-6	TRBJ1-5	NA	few	TGTGCCAGCAGCTTAGCTGCAGGGGTCCAGCCCCAGCATTTT	CASSLAAGVQPQHF
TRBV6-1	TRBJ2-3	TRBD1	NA	TGTGCCAGCTCACGGCACTTGGGACAGAGTCGCACAGATACGCAGTATTTT	CASSRHLGQSRTDTQYF
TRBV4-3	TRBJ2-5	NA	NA	TGCGCCAGCAGCCAAGATTGGGGGCGGGAGACCCAGTACTTC	CASSQDWGRETQYF
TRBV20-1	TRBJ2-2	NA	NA	TGCAGTGCCCCCAGGGCAGGGAATGCCTTCGCCGGGGAGCTGTTTTTT	CSAPRAGNAFAGELFF